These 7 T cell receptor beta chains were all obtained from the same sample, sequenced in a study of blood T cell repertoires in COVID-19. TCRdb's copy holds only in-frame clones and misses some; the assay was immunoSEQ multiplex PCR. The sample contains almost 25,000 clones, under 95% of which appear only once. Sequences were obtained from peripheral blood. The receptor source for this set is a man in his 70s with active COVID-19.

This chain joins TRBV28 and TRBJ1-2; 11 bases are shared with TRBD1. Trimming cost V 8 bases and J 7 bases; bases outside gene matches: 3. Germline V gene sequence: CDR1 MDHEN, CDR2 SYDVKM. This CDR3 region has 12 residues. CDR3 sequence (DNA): TGTGCCAGCGGACAGGGGGCGTTTGGCTACACCTTC. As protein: CASGQGAFGYTF.

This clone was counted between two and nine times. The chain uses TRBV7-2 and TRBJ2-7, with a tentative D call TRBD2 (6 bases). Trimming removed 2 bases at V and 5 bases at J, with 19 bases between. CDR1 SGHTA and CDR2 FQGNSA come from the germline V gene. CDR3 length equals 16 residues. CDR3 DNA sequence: TGTGCCAGCAGCTTACGGAGTAGGAGGGGTAACGACGAGCAGTACTTC. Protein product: CASSLRSRRGNDEQYF.

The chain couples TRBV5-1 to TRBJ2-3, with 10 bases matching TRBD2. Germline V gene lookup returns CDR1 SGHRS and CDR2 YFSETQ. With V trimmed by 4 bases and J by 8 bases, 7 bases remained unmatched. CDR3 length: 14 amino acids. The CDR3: CASSPLAGEGTQYF. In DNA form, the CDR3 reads TGCGCCAGCAGCCCCCTAGCGGGAGAAGGTACGCAGTATTTT.

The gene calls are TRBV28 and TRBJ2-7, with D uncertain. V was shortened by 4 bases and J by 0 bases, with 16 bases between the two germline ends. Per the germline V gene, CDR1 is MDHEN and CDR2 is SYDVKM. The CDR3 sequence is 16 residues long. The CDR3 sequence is CASSYRLRSHSYEQYF. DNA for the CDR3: TGTGCCAGCAGTTACCGACTGCGGTCCCACTCCTACGAGCAGTACTTC.

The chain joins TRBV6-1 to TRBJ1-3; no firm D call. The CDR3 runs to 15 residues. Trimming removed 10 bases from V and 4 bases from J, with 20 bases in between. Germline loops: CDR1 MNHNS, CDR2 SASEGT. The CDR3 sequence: CATASESSSGNTIYF. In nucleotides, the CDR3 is TGTGCCACCGCTTCGGAGAGTTCTTCGGGAAACACCATATATTTT.

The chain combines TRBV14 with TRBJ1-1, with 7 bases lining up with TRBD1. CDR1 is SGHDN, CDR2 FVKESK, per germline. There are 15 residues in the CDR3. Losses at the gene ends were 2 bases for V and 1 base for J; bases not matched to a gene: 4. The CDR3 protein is CASSQNRGKNTEAFF. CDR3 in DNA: TGTGCCAGCAGCCAAAACAGGGGCAAGAACACTGAAGCTTTCTTT.

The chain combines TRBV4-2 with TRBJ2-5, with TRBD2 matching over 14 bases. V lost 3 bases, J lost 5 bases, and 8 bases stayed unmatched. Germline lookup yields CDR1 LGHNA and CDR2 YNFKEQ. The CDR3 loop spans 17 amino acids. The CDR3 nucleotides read TGTGCCAGCAGCCATCAGGGACTAGCGGGGGCTCAGGAGACCCAGTACTTC. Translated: CASSHQGLAGAQETQYF.